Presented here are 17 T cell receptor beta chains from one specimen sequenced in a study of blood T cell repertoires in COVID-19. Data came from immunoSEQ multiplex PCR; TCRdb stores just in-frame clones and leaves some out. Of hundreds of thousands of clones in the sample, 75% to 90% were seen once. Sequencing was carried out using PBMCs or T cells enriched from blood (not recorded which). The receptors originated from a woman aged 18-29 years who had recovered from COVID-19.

The CDR3 sequence: CASRFTGSLRTDTQYF. The CDR3 DNA is TGTGCCAGCAGATTTACGGGGAGCCTTCGCACAGATACGCAGTATTTT. The chain combines TRBV27 with TRBJ2-3, with a tentative D call TRBD2 (5 bases). Germline V gene sequence: CDR1 MNHEY, CDR2 SMNVEV (reference sequence). Trimming cost V 6 bases and J 1 base, with 17 bases left between them. The CDR3 spans 16 residues.

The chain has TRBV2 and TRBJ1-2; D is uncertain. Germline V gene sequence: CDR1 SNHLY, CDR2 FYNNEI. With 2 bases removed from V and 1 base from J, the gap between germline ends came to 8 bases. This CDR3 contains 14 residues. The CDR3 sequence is CASSENSLNYGYTF. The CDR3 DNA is TGTGCCAGCAGTGAAAACAGCCTTAACTATGGCTACACCTTC.

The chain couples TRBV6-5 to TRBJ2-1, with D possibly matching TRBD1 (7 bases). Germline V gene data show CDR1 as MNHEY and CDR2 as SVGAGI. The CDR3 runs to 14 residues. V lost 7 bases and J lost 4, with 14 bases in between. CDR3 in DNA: TGTGCCAGCACCCGGAGGGGGCTTTACAATGAGCAGTTCTTC. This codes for CASTRRGLYNEQFF.

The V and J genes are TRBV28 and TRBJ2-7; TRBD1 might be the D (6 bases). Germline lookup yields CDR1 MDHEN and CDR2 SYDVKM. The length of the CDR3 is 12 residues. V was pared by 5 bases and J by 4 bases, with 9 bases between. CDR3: CASSQQGYEQYF. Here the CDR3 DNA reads TGTGCCAGCAGTCAACAGGGATACGAGCAGTACTTC.

In DNA form, the CDR3 reads TGTGCCAGCAGTTCCCTCCTCAACACCGGGGAGCTGTTTTTT. Amino acid sequence: CASSSLLNTGELFF. The chain is built from TRBV6-5 and TRBJ2-2; no firm D call. V was shortened by 4 bases and J by 2 bases, with 8 bases between the two germline ends. The CDR3 consists of 14 residues. Germline lookup yields CDR1 MNHEY and CDR2 SVGAGI.

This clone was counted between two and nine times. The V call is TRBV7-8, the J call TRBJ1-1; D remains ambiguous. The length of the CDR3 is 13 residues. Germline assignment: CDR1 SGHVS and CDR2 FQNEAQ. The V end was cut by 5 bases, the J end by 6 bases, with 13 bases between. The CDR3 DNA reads TGTGCCAGCAGCCCCCCCGGGGTAGCTGAAGCTTTCTTT. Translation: CASSPPGVAEAFF. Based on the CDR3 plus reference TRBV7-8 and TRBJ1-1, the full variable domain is GAGVSQSPRYKVAKRGQDVALRCDPISGHVSLFWYQQALGQGPEFLTYFQNEAQLDKSGLPSDRFFAERPEGSVSTLKIQRTQQEDSAVYLCASSPPGVAEAFFGQGTRLTVV.

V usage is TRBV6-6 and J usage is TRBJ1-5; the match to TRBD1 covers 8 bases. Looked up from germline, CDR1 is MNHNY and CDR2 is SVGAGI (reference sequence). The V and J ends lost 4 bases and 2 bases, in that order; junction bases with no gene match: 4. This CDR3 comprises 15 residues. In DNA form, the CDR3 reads TGTGCCAGCAGTTCCACAGGGGGGGGCAATCAGCCCCAGCATTTT. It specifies CASSSTGGGNQPQHF.

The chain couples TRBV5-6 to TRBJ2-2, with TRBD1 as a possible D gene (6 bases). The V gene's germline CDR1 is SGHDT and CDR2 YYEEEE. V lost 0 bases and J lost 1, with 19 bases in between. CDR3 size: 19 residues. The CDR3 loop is CASSLAEQGPWMNTGELFF. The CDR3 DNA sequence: TGTGCCAGCAGCTTGGCCGAGCAGGGGCCTTGGATGAACACCGGGGAGCTGTTTTTT.

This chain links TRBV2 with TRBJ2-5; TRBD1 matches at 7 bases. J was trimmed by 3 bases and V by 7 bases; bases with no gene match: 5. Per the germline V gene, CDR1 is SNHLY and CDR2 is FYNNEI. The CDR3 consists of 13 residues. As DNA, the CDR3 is TGTGCCAGCACTACCGGACAGGAAGAGACCCAGTACTTC. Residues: CASTTGQEETQYF.

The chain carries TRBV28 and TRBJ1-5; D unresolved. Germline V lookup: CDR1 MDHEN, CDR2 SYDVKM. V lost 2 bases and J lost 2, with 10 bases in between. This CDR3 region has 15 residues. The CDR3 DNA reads TGTGCCAGCAGTTTAGGACCCGGGGGCAATCAGCCCCAGCATTTT. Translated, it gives CASSLGPGGNQPQHF.

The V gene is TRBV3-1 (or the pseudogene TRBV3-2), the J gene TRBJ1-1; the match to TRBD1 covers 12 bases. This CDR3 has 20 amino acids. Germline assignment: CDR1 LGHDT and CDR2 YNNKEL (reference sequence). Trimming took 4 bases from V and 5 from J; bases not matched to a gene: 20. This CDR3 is CASSLLFYGTGGNGETEAFF. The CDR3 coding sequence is TGTGCCAGCAGCCTCCTCTTCTACGGGACAGGGGGCAATGGGGAGACTGAAGCTTTCTTT.

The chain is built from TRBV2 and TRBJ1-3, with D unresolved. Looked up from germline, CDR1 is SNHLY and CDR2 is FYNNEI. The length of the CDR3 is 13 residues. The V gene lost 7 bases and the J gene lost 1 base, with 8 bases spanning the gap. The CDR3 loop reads CASTQDSGNTIYF. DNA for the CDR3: TGTGCCAGCACCCAGGATTCTGGAAACACCATATATTTT.

The DNA of the CDR3 is TGTGCCAGCAGCTTGTCAGTAGCTAGCACAGATACGCAGTATTTT. Amino acid sequence: CASSLSVASTDTQYF. This chain links TRBV5-8 with TRBJ2-3, with no clear D. V lost 1 base and J 0 bases, leaving 9 bases between the germline ends. Per germline, CDR1 SGHTS and CDR2 YDEGEE. This CDR3 spans 15 amino acids.

In nucleotides, the CDR3 is TGTGCCAGTAGCAGGGGACGGAACACTGAAGCTTTCTTT. Residues: CASSRGRNTEAFF. The gene calls are TRBV19 and TRBJ1-1; TRBD1 might be the D (6 bases). Trimming took 6 bases from V and 1 from J, leaving 9 bases between them. This CDR3 contains 13 residues. CDR1 is LNHDA, CDR2 SQIVND, per germline (reference sequence).

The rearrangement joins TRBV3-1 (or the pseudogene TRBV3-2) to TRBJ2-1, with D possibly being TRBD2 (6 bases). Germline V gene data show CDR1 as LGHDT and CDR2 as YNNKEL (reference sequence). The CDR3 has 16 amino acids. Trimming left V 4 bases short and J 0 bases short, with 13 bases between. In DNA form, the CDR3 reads TGTGCCAGCAGCCTAAATAGCGGTGGCTCCTACAATGAGCAGTTCTTC. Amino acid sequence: CASSLNSGGSYNEQFF.

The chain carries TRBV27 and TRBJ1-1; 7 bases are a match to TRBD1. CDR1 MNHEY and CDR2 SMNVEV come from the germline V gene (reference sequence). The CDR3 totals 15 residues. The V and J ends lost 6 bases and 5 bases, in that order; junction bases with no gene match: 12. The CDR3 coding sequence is TGTGCCAGCAGCGAAGGGACAGCACTTCTTACTGAAGCTTTCTTT. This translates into CASSEGTALLTEAFF.

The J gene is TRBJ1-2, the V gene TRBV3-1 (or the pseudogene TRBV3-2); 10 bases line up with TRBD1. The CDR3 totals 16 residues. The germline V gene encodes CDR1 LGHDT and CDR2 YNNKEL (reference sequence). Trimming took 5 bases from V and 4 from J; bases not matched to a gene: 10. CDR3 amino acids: CASSFRLWTGGYGYTF. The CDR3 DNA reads TGTGCCAGCAGCTTTCGCCTCTGGACAGGGGGCTATGGCTACACCTTC.